Below are 5 T cell receptor beta chains sequenced from a single sample in a study of metastatic and nonmetastatic thyroid tumors. Thyroid surgery took place with no prior treatment in any patient. TCRdb re-analyzed the PCR reads using MiXCR. The data contain 25,000 to 35,000 clones, 4% to 5% of them singletons. What was sequenced was blood. The source is a female donor with papillary thyroid cancer or a benign thyroid nodule (not recorded which). Some clones in this sample may be carry-over from other donors' samples.

This clone occurred many times. The gene calls are TRBV3-1 and TRBJ1-5, with 7 bases lining up with TRBD1. The CDR3 length is 12 residues. In germline, CDR1 is LGHDT, CDR2 YNNKEL (reference sequence). This CDR3 reads CSPQGGNQPQHF. The CDR3 nucleotides are TGTTCTCCTCAGGGGGGCAATCAGCCCCAGCATTTT.

There are many counts of this clone. Other DNA sequences within the sample encode an identical CDR3. The CDR3: CASRLGTGQLYGANVLTF. The CDR3 region has the DNA TGCGCCAGCAGACTCGGGACAGGCCAGCTTTATGGGGCCAACGTCCTGACTTTC. The V gene is TRBV5-1, the J gene TRBJ2-6; TRBD1 matches 8 bases. The trim removed 5 bases at V and 3 bases at J, leaving 13 bases unmatched. This CDR3 comprises 18 residues. Germline CDR1 reads SGHRS; CDR2 reads YFSETQ.

The chain has TRBV19 and TRBJ2-3; 8 positions agree with TRBD2. In germline, CDR1 is LNHDA, CDR2 SQIVND (reference sequence). The ends lost 8 bases at V and 0 bases at J; junction bases unmatched: 1. There are 13 residues in the CDR3. CDR3 nucleotide sequence: TGTGCCAGTGTAGCGGGGAGCACAGATACGCAGTATTTT. Translation: CASVAGSTDTQYF.

This clone was recorded a few times. The V call is TRBV6-1, the J call TRBJ2-1, with TRBD2 matching over 7 bases. Trimming took 5 bases from V and 6 from J; bases not matched to a gene: 16. Germline CDR1 and CDR2: MNHNS and SASEGT. The CDR3 extends over 17 amino acids. The CDR3 DNA is TGTGCCAGCAGTCCACTAGTGGCGGCGGGAGTATCCAATGAGCAGTTCTTC. Translated, it gives CASSPLVAAGVSNEQFF.

This clone was recorded at least ten times. The chain joins TRBV7-9 to TRBJ1-1, with D hard to call. The CDR3 sequence is 12 residues long. With 2 bases removed from V and 2 bases from J, the gap between germline ends came to 3 bases. CDR1 and CDR2 (germline): SEHNR, FQNEAQ (reference sequence). The CDR3 region is CASSLYNTEAFF. CDR3 coding DNA: TGTGCCAGCAGCTTATACAACACTGAAGCTTTCTTT.